What follows describes a single T cell receptor beta chain. Its specificity is unknown. The CDR3 is made up of 15 amino acids. Germline CDR1 and CDR2: MRHNA and SNTAGT. V trimming: 3 bases; J trimming: 6 bases; junction bases outside the gene matches: 6. The data were taken from a study of cytomegalovirus exposure and HLA in healthy donors. Study overall: Earlier, 200 million or so T cells were analyzed, and 117 million unique TCR beta sequences were found among them. Researchers found that less than 90% of some 400 genotyped donors fell within the Caucasian-associated ancestry cluster.

The PCR used 60 Vbeta and 13 Jbeta primers. The data were produced by immunoSEQ multiplex PCR, yet TCRdb's version contains in-frame clones alone and is incomplete. The top ten clones hold approximately 6.2% of a sample with more than 110,000 clones, 80% of them seen once. General study findings and limits: Listed as cytomegalovirus-associated were about 160 TCR beta chains. In presence/absence analyses, roughly uniform sequencing depth across donors was assumed.

Specimen: PBMCs. This clonotype originated in a man aged 35 to 55 in good health and CMV-seropositive. This chain joins TRBV6-4 and TRBJ1-2; TRBD1 aligns across 11 bases. In nucleotides, the CDR3 is TGTGCCAGCAGTGAAGCCGGGACAGGGGGTGATGGCTACACCTTC. Protein sequence: CASSEAGTGGDGYTF.